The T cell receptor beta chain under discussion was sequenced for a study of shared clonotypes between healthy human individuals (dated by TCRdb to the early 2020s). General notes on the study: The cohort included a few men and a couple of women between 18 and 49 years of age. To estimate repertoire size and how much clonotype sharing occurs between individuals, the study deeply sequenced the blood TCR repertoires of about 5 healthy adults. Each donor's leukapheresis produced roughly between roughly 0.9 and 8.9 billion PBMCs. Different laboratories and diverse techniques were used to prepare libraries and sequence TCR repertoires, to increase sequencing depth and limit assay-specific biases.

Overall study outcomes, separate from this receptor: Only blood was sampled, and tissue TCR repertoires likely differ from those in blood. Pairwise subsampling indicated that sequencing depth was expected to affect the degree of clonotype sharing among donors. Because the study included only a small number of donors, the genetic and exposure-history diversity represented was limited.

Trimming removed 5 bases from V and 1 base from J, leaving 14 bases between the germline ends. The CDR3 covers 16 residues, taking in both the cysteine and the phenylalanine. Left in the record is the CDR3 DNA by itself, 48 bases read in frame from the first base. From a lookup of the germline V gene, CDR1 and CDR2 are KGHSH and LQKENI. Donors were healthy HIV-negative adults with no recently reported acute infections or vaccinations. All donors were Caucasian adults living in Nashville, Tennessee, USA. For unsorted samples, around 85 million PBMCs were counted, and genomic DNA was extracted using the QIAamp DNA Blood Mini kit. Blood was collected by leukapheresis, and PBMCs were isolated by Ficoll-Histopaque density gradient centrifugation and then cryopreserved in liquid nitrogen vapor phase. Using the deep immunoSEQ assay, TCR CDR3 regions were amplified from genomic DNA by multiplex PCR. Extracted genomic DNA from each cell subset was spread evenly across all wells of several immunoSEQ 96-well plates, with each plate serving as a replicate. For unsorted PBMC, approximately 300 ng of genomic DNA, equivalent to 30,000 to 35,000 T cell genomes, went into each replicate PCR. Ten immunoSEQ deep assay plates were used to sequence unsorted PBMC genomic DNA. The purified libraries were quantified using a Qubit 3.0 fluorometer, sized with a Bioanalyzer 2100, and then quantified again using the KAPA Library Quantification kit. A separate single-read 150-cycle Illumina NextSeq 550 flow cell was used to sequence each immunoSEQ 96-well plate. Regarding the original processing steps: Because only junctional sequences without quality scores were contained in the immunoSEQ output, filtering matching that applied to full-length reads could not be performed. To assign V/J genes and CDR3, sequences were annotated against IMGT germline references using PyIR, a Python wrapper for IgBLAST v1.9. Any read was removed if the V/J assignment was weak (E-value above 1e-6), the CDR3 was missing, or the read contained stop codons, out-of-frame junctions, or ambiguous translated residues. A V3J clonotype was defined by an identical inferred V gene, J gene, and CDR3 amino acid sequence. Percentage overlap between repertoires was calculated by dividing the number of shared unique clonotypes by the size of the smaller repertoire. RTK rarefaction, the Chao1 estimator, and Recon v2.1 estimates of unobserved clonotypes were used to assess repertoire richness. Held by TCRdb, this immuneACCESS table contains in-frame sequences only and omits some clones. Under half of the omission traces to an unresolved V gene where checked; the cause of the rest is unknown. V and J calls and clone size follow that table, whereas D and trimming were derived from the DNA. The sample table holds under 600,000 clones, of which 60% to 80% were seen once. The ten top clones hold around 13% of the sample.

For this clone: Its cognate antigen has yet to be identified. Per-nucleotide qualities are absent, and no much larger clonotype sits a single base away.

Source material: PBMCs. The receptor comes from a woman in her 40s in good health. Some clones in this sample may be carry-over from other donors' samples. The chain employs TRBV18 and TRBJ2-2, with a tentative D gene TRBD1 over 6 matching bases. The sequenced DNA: TGTGCCAGCTCAAACGCAGGACAGAGGAACACCGGGGAGCTGTTTTTT. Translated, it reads CASSNAGQRNTGELFF. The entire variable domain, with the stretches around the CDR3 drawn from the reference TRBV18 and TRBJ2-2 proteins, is NAGVMQNPRHLVRRRGQEARLRCSPMKGHSHVYWYRQLPEEGLKFMVYLQKENIIDESGMPKERFSAEFPKEGPSILRIQQVVRGDSAAYFCASSNAGQRNTGELFFGEGSRLTVL.